This is a list of T cell receptor beta chains from one sample in a study of T cell changes during pregnancy in multiple sclerosis. The repertoire was sequenced with immunoSEQ multiplex PCR; TCRdb's copy has only in-frame clones and lacks some. The repertoire holds 55,000 to 80,000 clones, roughly nine tenths seen once, with more than 8% in the top ten. The sample was peripheral blood, taken after pregnancy. These receptors came from a female donor in good health, enrolled as a control in a pregnancy study. Both conserved end residues are part of each CDR3. A D gene is named only where the DNA matches it firmly. Size tells how often a clone was seen (once, few, many) or the class of an expanded clone, and some rows leave it out.

D	size	J	V	DNA	CDR3
TRBD2	NA	TRBJ2-5	TRBV5-4	TGTGCCAGCTCTTCTCTTCAACTAGCGGGAGGTCTAAAAGAGACCCAGTACTTC	CASSSLQLAGGLKETQYF
NA	NA	TRBJ2-1	TRBV4-3	TGCGCCAGCAGCCGATTGGAGGGGAAGGAGCAGTTCTTC	CASSRLEGKEQFF
TRBD1	NA	TRBJ1-3	TRBV6-5	TGTGCAGCCGGGGGCTTTAACAGGGGGATCATATATTTT	CAAGGFNRGIIYF
TRBD2	once	TRBJ2-7	TRBV11-2	TGTGCCAGCAGCTTACAGCGGGAGGGGGGCGAGCAGTACTTC	CASSLQREGGEQYF
TRBD2	NA	TRBJ2-2	TRBV15	TGTGCCACCAGCAGAGAAGGGGCTAGCGGACCTACCGGGGAGCTGTTTTTT	CATSREGASGPTGELFF
NA	NA	TRBJ1-1	TRBV19	TGTGCCAGTAGTATAGATACCGGGGGAGGGAACACTGAAGCTTTCTTT	CASSIDTGGGNTEAFF
NA	NA	TRBJ2-7	TRBV5-4	TGTGCCAGCAGCTTGGGGGGACAAGACGGACAGTACGAGCAGTACTTC	CASSLGGQDGQYEQYF
NA	NA	TRBJ1-1	TRBV19	TGTTGCTCGGGGGGAGCACTGAGGGAAGCTTTCTTT	CCSGGALREAFF
TRBD2	NA	TRBJ2-7	TRBV18	TGTGCCAGCTCACCCGGGACTAGCGGCTACGAGCAGTACTTC	CASSPGTSGYEQYF
NA	NA	TRBJ2-1	TRBV28	TGTGCCAGCAGTTTGCGCCAGGTCAATGAGCAGTTCTTC	CASSLRQVNEQFF
NA	NA	TRBJ2-5	TRBV18	TGTGCCAGCTCACCTCCACTAGCTTTGCAAGAGACCCAGTACTTC	CASSPPLALQETQYF
TRBD1	NA	TRBJ1-5	TRBV12-5	TGTGCTAGTGGTTTGGGACAGGGAAATCAGCCCCAGCATTTT	CASGLGQGNQPQHF
TRBD1	NA	TRBJ2-1	TRBV14	TGTGCCAGCAGCCGGGACAGAACCTACAATGAGCAGTTCTTC	CASSRDRTYNEQFF
TRBD1	NA	TRBJ1-2	TRBV18	TGTGCCAGCTCACCCCGGACAGGAGCTAACTATGGCTACACCTTC	CASSPRTGANYGYTF